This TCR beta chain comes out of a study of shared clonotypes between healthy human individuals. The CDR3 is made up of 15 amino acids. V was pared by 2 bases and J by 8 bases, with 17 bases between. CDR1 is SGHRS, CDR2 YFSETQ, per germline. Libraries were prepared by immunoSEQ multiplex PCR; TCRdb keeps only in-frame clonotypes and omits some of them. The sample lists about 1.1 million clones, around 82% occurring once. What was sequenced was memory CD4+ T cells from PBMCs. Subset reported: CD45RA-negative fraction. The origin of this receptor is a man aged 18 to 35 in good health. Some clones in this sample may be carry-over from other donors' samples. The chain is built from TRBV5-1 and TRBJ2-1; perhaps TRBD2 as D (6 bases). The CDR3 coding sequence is TGCGCCAGCAGCTTTCTCGGAAGGTCGGGGGATGAGCAGTTCTTC. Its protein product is CASSFLGRSGDEQFF.